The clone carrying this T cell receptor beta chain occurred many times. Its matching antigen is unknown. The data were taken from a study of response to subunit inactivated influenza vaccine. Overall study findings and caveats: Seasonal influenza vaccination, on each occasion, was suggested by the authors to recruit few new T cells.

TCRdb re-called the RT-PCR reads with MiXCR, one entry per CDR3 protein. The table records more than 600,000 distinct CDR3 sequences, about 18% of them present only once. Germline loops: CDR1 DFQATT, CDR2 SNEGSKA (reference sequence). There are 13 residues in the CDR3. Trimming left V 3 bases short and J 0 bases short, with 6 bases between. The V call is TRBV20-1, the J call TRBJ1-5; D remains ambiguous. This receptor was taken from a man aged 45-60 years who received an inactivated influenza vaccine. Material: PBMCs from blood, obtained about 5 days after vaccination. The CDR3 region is CSASSGSNQPQHF. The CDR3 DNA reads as TGCAGTGCTAGCTCGGGTAGCAATCAGCCCCAGCATTTT.